Presented here are 23 T cell receptor beta chains from one specimen sequenced in a study of regulatory T cells in long-lasting Graves disease. The time point is: newly diagnosed GD, antithyroid drugs for less than 3 months. From PBMCs, RNA was extracted and then used to make the TCR library. Arm-PCR of CDR3 regions with iRepertoire HTBI primers generated TCR beta libraries. MiXCR, run by TCRdb on the multiplex PCR reads, gives a single entry per CDR3 protein. The data show around 500,000 distinct CDR3 sequences, 15% to 20% seen once. The same sample was also studied in work on T cells in Graves' hyperthyroidism and ophthalmopathy.

Sample: peripheral blood mononuclear cells (PBMCs), taken at new diagnosis, from a patient treated with antithyroid drugs. These receptors were obtained from a woman in her forties or fifties with Graves disease.

This clonotype was recorded many times. The V and J genes are TRBV27 and TRBJ2-5; 9 bases line up with TRBD2. Germline loops: CDR1 MNHEY, CDR2 SMNVEV (reference sequence). The CDR3 covers 16 residues. J lost 4 bases, V lost 4 bases, and 10 bases had no gene match. Written as DNA, the CDR3 is TGTGCCAGCAGTTCCATCGTAGGGACTAGCTTAGAGACCCAGTACTTC. Translation gives CASSSIVGTSLETQYF.

This clonotype came up many times. The CDR3 DNA reads TGCAGTGCTAGACCCTCGGTTAATGAAAAACTGTTTTTT. Translating gives CSARPSVNEKLFF. The gene calls are TRBV20-1 and TRBJ1-4; no definite D call. V dropped 2 bases and J dropped 4 bases, with 8 bases sitting between them. This CDR3 region has 13 residues. Germline-derived CDR1 and CDR2 are DFQATT and SNEGSKA (reference sequence).

In its sample, this clonotype was seen a few times. The chain links TRBV7-2 to TRBJ1-2; D not resolved. The germline V gene encodes CDR1 SGHTA and CDR2 FQGNSA. The CDR3 runs to 13 residues. Trimming took off 5 bases at V and 3 bases at J, with 10 bases between the two ends. CDR3 region: CASSRVSDYGYTF. The CDR3 coding sequence is TGTGCCAGCAGCCGGGTCTCGGACTATGGCTACACCTTC.

In this sample, this clonotype turned up many times. The rearrangement links TRBV30 to TRBJ1-2, with TRBD1 matching over 7 bases. Germline V gene lookup returns CDR1 GTSNPN and CDR2 SVGIG (reference sequence). The CDR3 runs 13 residues. Losses at the gene ends were 4 bases for V and 4 bases for J; bases not matched to a gene: 6. As DNA, the CDR3 is TGTGCCTGGACTCTGCCAGGGGGCTATGGCTACACCTTC. Protein product: CAWTLPGGYGYTF.

About this clonotype: This may come from a read error, since a much larger clone is one base off. It is likely a read error, because the conserved phenylalanine at the end of the CDR3 is missing. This chain links TRBV3-1 with TRBJ1-2; 9 positions match TRBD1. This CDR3 is 14 amino acids long. Germline trimming cut 4 bases from V and 9 bases from J; bases unmatched to any gene: 9. CDR1 LGHDT and CDR2 YNNKEL come from the germline V gene (reference sequence). For the CDR3, the DNA is TGTGCCAGCAGCCTCCGGGACAGGGATAACAGCTACACCCTC. Its translation: CASSLRDRDNSYTL.

This clonotype was detected many times. This chain connects TRBV7-8 to TRBJ2-5; 12 positions agree with TRBD2. V trimming: 3 bases; J trimming: 5 bases; junction bases outside the gene matches: 4. The CDR3 consists of 15 residues. Germline CDR1 SGHVS, CDR2 FQNEAQ. CDR3 region: CASSFLAGGVETQYF. The CDR3 region has the DNA TGTGCCAGCAGCTTCCTAGCGGGGGGGGTGGAGACCCAGTACTTC.

With respect to this clonotype: This may be a read error, as it is one base from a much larger clone. The chain is built from TRBV2 and TRBJ2-7; possibly TRBD2 for D (6 bases). This CDR3 comprises 14 residues. Germline values: CDR1 SNHLY, CDR2 FYNNEI. The CDR3 sequence: CASSGIGSSYERYF. The CDR3 coding sequence is TGTGCCAGCAGTGGTATCGGGAGCTCCTACGAGCGGTACTTC.

The chain links TRBV10-2 to TRBJ1-1; no definite D call. V lost 3 bases to trimming and J lost 7 bases, with 12 bases between them. The CDR3 spans 13 residues. The germline V gene has CDR1 WSHSY and CDR2 SAAADI. DNA of the CDR3: TGCGCCAGCAGTGATATTGGACGGCTTGAAGCTTTCTTT. This codes for CASSDIGRLEAFF.

On this clonotype itself: A junction end diverges from the germline sequence, so it may reflect a read error. The chain has TRBV28 and TRBJ1-2; D is uncertain. Germline V CDR1 and CDR2: MDHEN, SYDVKM. The CDR3 is 14 residues long. As DNA, the CDR3 is TGTGCCAGCAGTGATCCGGGAGCTAACTGTGGCTACACCTTC. Translation: CASSDPGANCGYTF.

This clonotype has at least ten counts. This rearrangement joins TRBV30 to TRBJ1-6, with TRBD1 as a possible D gene (5 bases). Trimming pared 1 base from V and 4 bases from J, leaving 5 bases between. Per germline, CDR1 GTSNPN and CDR2 SVGIG (reference sequence). This CDR3 is built from 13 residues. The CDR3 is CAWSGQYNSPLHF. The CDR3 coding sequence is TGTGCCTGGAGTGGACAGTATAATTCACCCCTCCACTTT.

The CDR3 region has the DNA TGTGCCAGCAGCCAAGTTCTTAGCGAGGACGGGGAGCTGTTTTTT. Its protein is CASSQVLSEDGELFF. This sequence joins TRBV3-1 and TRBJ2-2; D might be TRBD2 (5 bases). The CDR3 loop spans 15 amino acids. V lost 1 base to trimming and J lost 7 bases, with 13 bases between them. Germline assignment: CDR1 LGHDT and CDR2 YNNKEL (reference sequence).

In its sample, this clonotype was seen a few times. V usage is TRBV20-1 and J usage is TRBJ2-5, with TRBD2 matching 9 bases. The CDR3 runs 16 residues. Unmatched junction bases numbered 9, after V lost 3 bases and J lost 1 base. Germline V gene data show CDR1 as DFQATT and CDR2 as SNEGSKA (reference sequence). The chain's CDR3 is CSASGAGGNSQETQYF. The CDR3 DNA sequence: TGCAGTGCTAGTGGAGCGGGGGGCAACTCCCAAGAGACCCAGTACTTC.

The chain joins TRBV19 to TRBJ2-3, with TRBD1 matching 9 bases. Per the germline V gene, CDR1 is LNHDA and CDR2 is SQIVND (reference sequence). The CDR3 extends over 15 amino acids. Unmatched junction bases numbered 7, after V lost 4 bases and J lost 5 bases. In nucleotides, the CDR3 is TGTGCCAGTAGTACTACTGGACAGGGGAGAGATACGCAGTATTTT. This codes for CASSTTGQGRDTQYF.

In this sample, this clonotype turned up many times. This chain joins TRBV19 and TRBJ1-1; 7 bases agree with TRBD1. Trimming removed 6 bases from V and 5 bases from J; junction bases left unmatched: 9. CDR1 and CDR2 from the germline V gene are LNHDA and SQIVND (reference sequence). The CDR3 totals 14 residues. Here the CDR3 reads CASSLQGYRTEAFF. The CDR3 DNA follows: TGTGCCAGTAGCCTACAGGGGTATAGGACTGAAGCTTTCTTT. The variable domain in full, completed from reference TRBV19 and TRBJ1-1, reads DGGITQSPKYLFRKEGQNVTLSCEQNLNHDAMYWYRQDPGQGLRLIYYSQIVNDFQKGDIAEGYSVSREKKESFPLTVTSAQKNPTAFYLCASSLQGYRTEAFFGQGTRLTVV.

J is TRBJ2-5 and V is TRBV29-1, with D perhaps TRBD1 (6 bases). The CDR3 length is 12 residues. V was pared by 5 bases and J by 4 bases, with 11 bases between. Germline V gene sequence: CDR1 SQVTM, CDR2 ANQGSEA. CDR3 DNA: TGCAGCGTTATCAGGGGTATAGAGACCCAGTACTTC. Translating gives CSVIRGIETQYF.

At least ten counts were recorded for this clonotype. The genes are TRBV12-3 or TRBV12-4 and TRBJ2-7; D not resolved. Trimming took 6 bases from V and 2 from J, leaving 11 bases between them. This CDR3 region has 13 residues. The CDR3 region is CASSAGRAYEQYF. The CDR3 DNA reads as TGTGCCAGCAGCGCCGGACGGGCCTACGAGCAGTACTTC.

This clonotype has a count of ten or more. V is TRBV6-1 and J is TRBJ1-2; D call uncertain. The germline gives CDR1 MNHNS, CDR2 SASEGT. V was cut by 1 base and J by 8 bases, with 11 bases left in between. The length of the CDR3 is 13 residues. CDR3 protein: CASSEVAVDGYTF. In DNA, the CDR3 is TGTGCCAGCAGTGAAGTAGCAGTGGACGGCTACACCTTC.

This rearrangement joins TRBV19 to TRBJ2-3; D gene uncertain. CDR3 length equals 14 residues. V lost 3 bases, J lost 3 bases, and 10 bases lay in between. In germline, CDR1 is LNHDA, CDR2 SQIVND (reference sequence). The CDR3 DNA reads as TGTGCCAGTAGTATCGGAGCGCGAACAGATACGCAGTATTTT. Protein sequence: CASSIGARTDTQYF. The variable domain in full, with the rest retrieved from reference TRBV19 and TRBJ2-3, is DGGITQSPKYLFRKEGQNVTLSCEQNLNHDAMYWYRQDPGQGLRLIYYSQIVNDFQKGDIAEGYSVSREKKESFPLTVTSAQKNPTAFYLCASSIGARTDTQYFGPGTRLTVL.

Regarding this clonotype: This could be a read error, since a much larger clone is one nucleotide away. The J gene is TRBJ1-1, the V gene TRBV2; no definite D call. The germline CDR1 and CDR2 sequences are SNHLY and FYNNEI. The CDR3 has 13 amino acids. Trimming left V 6 bases short and J 3 bases short, with 11 bases between. As DNA, the CDR3 is TGTGCCAGCAGCGTTGAGCGGGACACTGAAGCTTTCTTT. The encoded protein is CASSVERDTEAFF.

There are many counts of this clonotype. V and J are TRBV2 and TRBJ2-5, with 9 bases fitting TRBD2. This CDR3 is 17 amino acids long. The germline V gene has CDR1 SNHLY and CDR2 FYNNEI. Germline trimming cut 8 bases from V and 1 base from J; bases unmatched to any gene: 14. CDR3 nucleotides: TGTGCCAGCGGCGTAGCGGGGGAAGGCCCGTTCCAAGAGACCCAGTACTTC. Its protein product is CASGVAGEGPFQETQYF.

The chain recombines TRBV6-2 or TRBV6-3 with TRBJ1-2; a weak D match, TRBD1 (6 bases). The length of the CDR3 is 14 residues. The germline V and J ends were trimmed by 6 bases and 0 bases, with 11 bases remaining between them. Germline-derived CDR1 and CDR2 are MNHEY and SVGEGT. The CDR3 sequence is CASRVNRANYGYTF. As DNA, the CDR3 is TGTGCCAGCAGAGTCAACAGGGCTAACTATGGCTACACCTTC.

In this sample, this clonotype turned up many times. The CDR3 DNA is TGTGCCAGCAGCTTTCCAGGGGACGAGCAGTACTTC. Translation: CASSFPGDEQYF. The J gene is TRBJ2-7, the V gene TRBV7-6, with a weak D call TRBD1 (6 bases). The ends were cut back, 3 bases at V and 5 bases at J, with 8 bases in the middle. Germline CDR1 SGHVS, CDR2 FNYEAQ. The CDR3 is made up of 12 amino acids.

The rearrangement joins TRBV7-9 to TRBJ1-5; 7 bases match TRBD1. The CDR3 extends over 16 amino acids. V gave up 5 bases and J gave up 3 bases; unmatched junction bases: 10. CDR1 and CDR2 (germline): SEHNR, FQNEAQ (reference sequence). CDR3 in amino acids: CASSQTGTAYNQPQHF. CDR3 DNA sequence: TGTGCCAGCAGCCAAACAGGGACAGCCTACAATCAGCCCCAGCATTTT.